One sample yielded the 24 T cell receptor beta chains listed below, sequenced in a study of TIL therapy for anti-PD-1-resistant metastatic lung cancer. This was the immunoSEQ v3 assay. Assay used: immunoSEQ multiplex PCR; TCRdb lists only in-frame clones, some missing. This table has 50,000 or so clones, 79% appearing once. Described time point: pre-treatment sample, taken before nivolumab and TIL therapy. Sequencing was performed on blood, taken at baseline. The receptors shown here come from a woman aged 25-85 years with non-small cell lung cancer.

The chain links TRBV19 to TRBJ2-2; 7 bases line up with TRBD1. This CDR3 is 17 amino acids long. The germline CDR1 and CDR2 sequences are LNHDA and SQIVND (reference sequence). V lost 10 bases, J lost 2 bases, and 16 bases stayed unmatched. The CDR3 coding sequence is TGTGCCACCCAAAGGGAAATGGGACAGATAAACACCGGGGAGCTGTTTTTT. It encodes CATQREMGQINTGELFF. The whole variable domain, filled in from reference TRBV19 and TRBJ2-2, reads DGGITQSPKYLFRKEGQNVTLSCEQNLNHDAMYWYRQDPGQGLRLIYYSQIVNDFQKGDIAEGYSVSREKKESFPLTVTSAQKNPTAFYLCATQREMGQINTGELFFGEGSRLTVL.

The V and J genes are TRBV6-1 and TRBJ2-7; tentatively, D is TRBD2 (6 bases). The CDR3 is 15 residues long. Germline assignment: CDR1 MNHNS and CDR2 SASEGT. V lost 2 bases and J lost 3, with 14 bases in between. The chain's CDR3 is CASSETWGVSYEQYF. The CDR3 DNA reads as TGTGCCAGCAGTGAAACATGGGGGGTGAGCTACGAGCAGTACTTC.

In nucleotides, the CDR3 is TGTGCCAGCAGCGTAGGTGGCGGGGGGTATTCCTACAATGAGCAGTTCTTC. Translated: CASSVGGGGYSYNEQFF. The chain couples TRBV9 to TRBJ2-1, with 8 nucleotides matching TRBD2. The germline V gene encodes CDR1 SGDLS and CDR2 YYNGEE. The CDR3 has 17 residues. The V segment lost 0 bases and the J segment 1 base; nucleotides outside the gene matches: 6.

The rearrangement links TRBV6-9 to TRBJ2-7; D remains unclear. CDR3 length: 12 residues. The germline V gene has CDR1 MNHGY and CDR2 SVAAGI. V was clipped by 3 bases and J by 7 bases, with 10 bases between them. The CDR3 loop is CASSYGTWEQYF. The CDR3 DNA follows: TGTGCCAGCAGTTACGGTACCTGGGAGCAGTACTTC.

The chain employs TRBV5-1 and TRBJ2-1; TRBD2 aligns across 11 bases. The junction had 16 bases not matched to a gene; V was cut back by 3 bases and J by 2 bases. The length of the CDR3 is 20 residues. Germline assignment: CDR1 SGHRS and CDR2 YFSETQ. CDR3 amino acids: CASSWGGTSGSPGAYNEQFF. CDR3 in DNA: TGCGCCAGCAGCTGGGGCGGGACTAGCGGTTCCCCCGGGGCCTACAATGAGCAGTTCTTC.

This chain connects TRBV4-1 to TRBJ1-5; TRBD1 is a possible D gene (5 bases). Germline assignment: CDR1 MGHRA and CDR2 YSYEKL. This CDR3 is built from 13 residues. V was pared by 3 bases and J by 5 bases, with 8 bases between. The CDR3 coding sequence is TGCGCCAGCAGCCAGCAGGGCCATCAGCCCCAGCATTTT. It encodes CASSQQGHQPQHF.

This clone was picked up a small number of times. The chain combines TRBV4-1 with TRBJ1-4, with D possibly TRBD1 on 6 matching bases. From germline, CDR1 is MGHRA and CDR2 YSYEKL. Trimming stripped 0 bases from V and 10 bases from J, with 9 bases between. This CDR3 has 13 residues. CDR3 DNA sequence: TGCGCCAGCAGCCAAGAGGAAGGGGGAAAACTGTTTTTT. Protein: CASSQEEGGKLFF.

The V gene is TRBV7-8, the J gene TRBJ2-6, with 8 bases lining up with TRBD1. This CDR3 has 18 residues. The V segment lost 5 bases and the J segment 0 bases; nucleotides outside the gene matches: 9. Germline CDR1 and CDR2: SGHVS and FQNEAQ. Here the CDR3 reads CASSQSGGASSGANVLTF. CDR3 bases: TGTGCCAGCAGCCAATCAGGGGGCGCCAGCTCTGGGGCCAACGTCCTGACTTTC.

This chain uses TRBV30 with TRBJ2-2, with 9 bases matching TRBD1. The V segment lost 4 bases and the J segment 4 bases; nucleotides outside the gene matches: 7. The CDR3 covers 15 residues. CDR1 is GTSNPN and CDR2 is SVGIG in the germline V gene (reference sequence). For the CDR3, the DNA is TGTGCCTGGATGGGACAGGGTGTGGCCACCGGGGAGCTGTTTTTT. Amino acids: CAWMGQGVATGELFF.

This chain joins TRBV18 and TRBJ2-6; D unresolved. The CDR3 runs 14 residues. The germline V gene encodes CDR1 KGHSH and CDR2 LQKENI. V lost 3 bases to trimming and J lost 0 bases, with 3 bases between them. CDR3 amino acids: CASSPDSGANVLTF. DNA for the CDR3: TGTGCCAGCTCACCGGACTCTGGGGCCAACGTCCTGACTTTC.

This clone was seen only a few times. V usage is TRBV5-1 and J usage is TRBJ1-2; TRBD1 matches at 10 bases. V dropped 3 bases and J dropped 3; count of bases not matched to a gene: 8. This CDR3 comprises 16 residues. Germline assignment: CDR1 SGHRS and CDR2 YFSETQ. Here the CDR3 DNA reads TGCGCCAGCAGCTCCGCCGAGACAGGGGGCGACTATGGCTACACCTTC. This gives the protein CASSSAETGGDYGYTF.

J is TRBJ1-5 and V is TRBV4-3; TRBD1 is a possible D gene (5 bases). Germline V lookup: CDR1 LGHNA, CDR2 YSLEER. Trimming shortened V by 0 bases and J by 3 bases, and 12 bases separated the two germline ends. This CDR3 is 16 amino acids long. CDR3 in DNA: TGCGCCAGCAGCCAAGACCCTCCAGGACACAATCAGCCCCAGCATTTT. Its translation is CASSQDPPGHNQPQHF.

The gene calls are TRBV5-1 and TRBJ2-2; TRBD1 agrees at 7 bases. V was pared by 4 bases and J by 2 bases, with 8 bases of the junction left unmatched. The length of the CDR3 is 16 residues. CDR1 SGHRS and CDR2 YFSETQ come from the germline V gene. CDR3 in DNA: TGCGCCAGCAGCGGCGGACAGGCCGTAAACACCGGGGAGCTGTTTTTT. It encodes CASSGGQAVNTGELFF.

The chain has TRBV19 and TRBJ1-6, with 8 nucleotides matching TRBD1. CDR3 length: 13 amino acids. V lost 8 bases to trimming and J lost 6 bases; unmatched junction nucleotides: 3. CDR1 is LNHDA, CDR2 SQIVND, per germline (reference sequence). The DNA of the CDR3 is TGTGCCAGTTTGGACAGGGTTAATTCACCCCTCCACTTT. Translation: CASLDRVNSPLHF. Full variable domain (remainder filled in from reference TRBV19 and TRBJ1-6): DGGITQSPKYLFRKEGQNVTLSCEQNLNHDAMYWYRQDPGQGLRLIYYSQIVNDFQKGDIAEGYSVSREKKESFPLTVTSAQKNPTAFYLCASLDRVNSPLHFGNGTRLTVT.

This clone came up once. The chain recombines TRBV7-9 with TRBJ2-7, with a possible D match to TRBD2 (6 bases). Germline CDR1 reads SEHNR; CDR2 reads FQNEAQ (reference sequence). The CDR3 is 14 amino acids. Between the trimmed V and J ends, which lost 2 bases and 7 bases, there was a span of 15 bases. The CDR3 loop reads CASSLSGLAGEQYF. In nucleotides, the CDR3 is TGTGCCAGCAGCTTAAGCGGGCTTGCGGGGGAGCAGTACTTC.

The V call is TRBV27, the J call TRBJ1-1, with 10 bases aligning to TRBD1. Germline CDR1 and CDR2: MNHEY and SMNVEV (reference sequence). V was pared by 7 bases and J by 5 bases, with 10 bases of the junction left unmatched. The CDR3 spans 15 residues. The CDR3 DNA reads TGTGCCAGCACCGTCCTGACAGGGGGCAGGACTGAAGCTTTCTTT. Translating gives CASTVLTGGRTEAFF.

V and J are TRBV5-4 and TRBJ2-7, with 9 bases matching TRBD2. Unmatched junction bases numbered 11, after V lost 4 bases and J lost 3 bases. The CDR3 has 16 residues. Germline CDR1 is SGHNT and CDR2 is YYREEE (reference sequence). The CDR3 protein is CASSPAAGGTIYEQYF. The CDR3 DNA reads TGTGCCAGCAGCCCCGCGGCGGGAGGGACTATCTACGAGCAGTACTTC.

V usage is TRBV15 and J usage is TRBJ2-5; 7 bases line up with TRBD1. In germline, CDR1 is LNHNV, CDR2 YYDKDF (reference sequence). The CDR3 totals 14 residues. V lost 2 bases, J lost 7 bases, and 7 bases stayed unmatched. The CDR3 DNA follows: TGTGCCACCAGCAGACCGGGACAGCTAACGACCCAGTACTTC. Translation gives CATSRPGQLTTQYF. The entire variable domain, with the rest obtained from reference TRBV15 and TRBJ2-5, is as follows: DAMVIQNPRYQVTQFGKPVTLSCSQTLNHNVMYWYQQKSSQAPKLLFHYYDKDFNNEADTPDNFQSRRPNTSFCFLDIRSPGLGDTAMYLCATSRPGQLTTQYFGPGTRLLVL.

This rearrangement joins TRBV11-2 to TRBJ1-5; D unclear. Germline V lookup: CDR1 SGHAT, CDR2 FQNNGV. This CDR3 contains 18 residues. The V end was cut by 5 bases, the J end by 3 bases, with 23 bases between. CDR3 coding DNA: TGTGCCAGCAGCCCCACCGGCCTCCCTGGGAGCTACAATCAGCCCCAGCATTTT. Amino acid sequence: CASSPTGLPGSYNQPQHF. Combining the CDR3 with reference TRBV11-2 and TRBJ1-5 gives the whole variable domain EAGVAQSPRYKIIEKRQSVAFWCNPISGHATLYWYQQILGQGPKLLIQFQNNGVVDDSQLPKDRFSAERLKGVDSTLKIQPAKLEDSAVYLCASSPTGLPGSYNQPQHFGDGTRLSIL.

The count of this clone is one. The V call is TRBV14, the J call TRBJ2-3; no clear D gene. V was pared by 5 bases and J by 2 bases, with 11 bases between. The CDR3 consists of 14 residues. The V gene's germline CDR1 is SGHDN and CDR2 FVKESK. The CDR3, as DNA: TGTGCCAGCAGCTCGAGTCGGCACACAGATACGCAGTATTTT. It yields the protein CASSSSRHTDTQYF. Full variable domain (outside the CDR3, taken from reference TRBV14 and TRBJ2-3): EAGVTQFPSHSVIEKGQTVTLRCDPISGHDNLYWYRRVMGKEIKFLLHFVKESKQDESGMPNNRFLAERTGGTYSTLKVQPAELEDSGVYFCASSSSRHTDTQYFGPGTRLTVL.

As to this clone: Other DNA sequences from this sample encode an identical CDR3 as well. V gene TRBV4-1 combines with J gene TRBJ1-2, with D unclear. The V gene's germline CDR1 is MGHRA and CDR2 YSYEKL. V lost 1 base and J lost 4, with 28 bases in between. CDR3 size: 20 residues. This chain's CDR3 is CASSQGGFMGEAPFFYGYTF. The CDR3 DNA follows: TGCGCCAGCAGCCAAGGGGGATTCATGGGCGAGGCTCCTTTCTTCTATGGCTACACCTTC.

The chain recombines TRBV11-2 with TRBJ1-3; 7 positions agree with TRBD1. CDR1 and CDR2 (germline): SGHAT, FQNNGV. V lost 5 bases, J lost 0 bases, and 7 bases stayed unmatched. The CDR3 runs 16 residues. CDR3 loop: CASSARDRHSGNTIYF. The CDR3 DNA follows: TGTGCCAGCAGCGCAAGGGACAGACACTCTGGAAACACCATATATTTT.

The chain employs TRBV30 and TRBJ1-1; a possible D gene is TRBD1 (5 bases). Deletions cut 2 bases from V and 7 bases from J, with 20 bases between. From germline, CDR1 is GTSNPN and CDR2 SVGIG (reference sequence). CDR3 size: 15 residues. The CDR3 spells CAWSQLGRANGEAFF. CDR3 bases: TGTGCCTGGAGTCAACTGGGACGGGCGAACGGTGAAGCTTTCTTT.

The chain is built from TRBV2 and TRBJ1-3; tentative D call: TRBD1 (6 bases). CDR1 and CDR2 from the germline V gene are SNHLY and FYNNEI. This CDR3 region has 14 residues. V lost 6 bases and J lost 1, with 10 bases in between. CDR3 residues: CASSLGTSGNTIYF. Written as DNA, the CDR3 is TGTGCCAGCAGCCTCGGGACATCTGGAAACACCATATATTTT.